The next 28 T cell receptor beta chains were all read from a single sample in a study of blood T cell repertoires in COVID-19. Using immunoSEQ multiplex PCR, the repertoire was profiled, and TCRdb retains in-frame clones only, with some absent. The repertoire has roughly 20,000 clones, about 92% of them found once; the top ten carry 5.7%. Sequenced sample: peripheral blood. All receptors derive from a human donor in a cohort sampled during active COVID-19.

The chain is built from TRBV19 and TRBJ1-5; TRBD1 aligns across 8 bases. The CDR3 loop spans 15 amino acids. V shed 5 bases and J 2 bases; nucleotides not matched to a gene: 5. Germline V gene data show CDR1 as LNHDA and CDR2 as SQIVND (reference sequence). DNA of the CDR3: TGTGCCAGTAGTTTTGGACAGGGAGGCAATCAGCCCCAGCATTTT. Its protein is CASSFGQGGNQPQHF.

This chain connects TRBV30 to TRBJ1-5; TRBD1 aligns across 7 bases. This CDR3 comprises 13 residues. CDR1 is GTSNPN and CDR2 is SVGIG in the germline V gene (reference sequence). V gave up 2 bases and J gave up 4 bases; unmatched junction bases: 2. CDR3 loop: CAWSQGGNQPQHF. CDR3 nucleotides: TGTGCCTGGAGTCAGGGGGGAAATCAGCCCCAGCATTTT.

The chain carries TRBV9 and TRBJ2-7; 12 nucleotides align to TRBD2. With V trimmed by 0 bases and J by 5 bases, 9 bases remained unmatched. The CDR3 runs to 17 residues. Germline loops: CDR1 SGDLS, CDR2 YYNGEE. The CDR3 DNA is TGTGCCAGCAGCGTAGACGGGACTAGCGGGTCCTGGGACGAGCAGTACTTC. Encoded protein: CASSVDGTSGSWDEQYF.

The V call is TRBV11-1, the J call TRBJ1-2, with 12 bases that match TRBD1. The germline V gene has CDR1 SGHAT and CDR2 FQDESV (reference sequence). The CDR3 is made up of 15 amino acids. Trimming took 5 bases from V and 5 from J; bases not matched to a gene: 6. DNA for the CDR3: TGTGCCAGCAGCCCGGGACAGGGGGCCACATATGGCTACACCTTC. It is translated as CASSPGQGATYGYTF.

This chain uses TRBV20-1 with TRBJ1-2; D not resolved. Germline assignment: CDR1 DFQATT and CDR2 SNEGSKA (reference sequence). V was cut by 3 bases and J by 3 bases, with 17 bases left in between. The CDR3 consists of 15 residues. CDR3 bases: TGCAGTGCTAGTATCAGCGGGGTCGTTGACTATGGCTACACCTTC. It specifies CSASISGVVDYGYTF.

J is TRBJ1-4 and V is TRBV30; 11 nucleotides agree with TRBD1. The CDR3 has 17 residues. Losses at the gene ends were 0 bases for V and 5 bases for J; bases not matched to a gene: 8. CDR1 and CDR2 (germline): GTSNPN, SVGIG (reference sequence). In DNA form, the CDR3 reads TGTGCCTGGAGTGTATTAAGGACAGGGGGCGGGAATGAAAAACTGTTTTTT. Its protein product is CAWSVLRTGGGNEKLFF.

V and J are TRBV4-3 and TRBJ2-1, with TRBD2 matching over 14 bases. The CDR3 length is 16 residues. Trimming removed 1 base from V and 15 bases from J; junction bases left unmatched: 11. CDR1 and CDR2 from the germline V gene are LGHNA and YSLEER. CDR3 DNA sequence: TGCGCCAGCAGCCAAGGTCCCGGGACTAGCGGGAGAAGGGTGTTCTTC. Translating gives CASSQGPGTSGRRVFF.

Only a few counts were recorded for this clone. The chain recombines TRBV11-2 with TRBJ2-2; 11 nucleotides match TRBD2. V lost 5 bases and J lost 0; bases outside the gene matches: 11. The CDR3 is 19 residues long. From germline, CDR1 is SGHAT and CDR2 FQNNGV. CDR3 sequence reads: CASSPSSGRAQTNTGELFF. Here the CDR3 DNA reads TGTGCCAGCAGCCCCAGTAGCGGGAGGGCCCAAACGAACACCGGGGAGCTGTTTTTT.

This clone appeared once. J is TRBJ1-2 and V is TRBV27; 7 bases agree with TRBD1. The CDR3 runs to 15 residues. With V trimmed by 5 bases and J by 4 bases, 10 bases remained unmatched. Germline V lookup: CDR1 MNHEY, CDR2 SMNVEV (reference sequence). The CDR3 loop is CASSPRGRISYGYTF. In DNA, the CDR3 is TGTGCCAGCAGTCCAAGGGGGCGCATAAGCTATGGCTACACCTTC.

This rearrangement joins TRBV19 to TRBJ2-1, with 11 positions matching TRBD1. J gave up 3 bases and V 3 bases, and 1 base lay outside the gene matches. The CDR3 is 15 residues long. The germline CDR1 and CDR2 sequences are LNHDA and SQIVND (reference sequence). The CDR3 DNA sequence: TGTGCCAGTAGTATCGGGACAGGGGGCTACAATGAGCAGTTCTTC. Its protein product is CASSIGTGGYNEQFF.

This sequence joins TRBV12-3 or TRBV12-4 and TRBJ1-1, with 7 bases fitting TRBD1. V lost 4 bases, J lost 7 bases, and 3 bases stayed unmatched. The CDR3 is 12 residues long. CDR3 DNA: TGTGCCAGCAGTTCGGGACAGATTGAAGCTTTCTTT. It is translated as CASSSGQIEAFF.

The chain couples TRBV7-9 to TRBJ2-1, with D hard to call. Germline assignment: CDR1 SEHNR and CDR2 FQNEAQ (reference sequence). This CDR3 contains 14 residues. Between the trimmed V and J ends, which lost 5 bases and 6 bases, there was a span of 14 bases. The chain's CDR3 is CASSPANGLNEQFF. CDR3 sequence (DNA): TGTGCCAGCAGCCCCGCGAATGGGCTCAATGAGCAGTTCTTC.

The chain employs TRBV4-3 and TRBJ1-2; D not certain. Germline CDR1 LGHNA, CDR2 YSLEER. V was trimmed by 3 bases and J by 4 bases, leaving 15 bases between them. This CDR3 spans 15 amino acids. DNA of the CDR3: TGCGCCAGCAGCCAGGACTCCGGGAGCCCCTATGGCTACACCTTC. It encodes CASSQDSGSPYGYTF.

In its sample, this clone was seen once. J is TRBJ2-2 and V is TRBV11-3; D gene ambiguous. Deletions cut 5 bases from V and 6 bases from J, with 13 bases between. Per germline, CDR1 SGHNT and CDR2 YENEEA. CDR3 size: 14 residues. The CDR3 DNA sequence: TGTGCCAGCAGCCTACGACACACACCCGGGGAGCTGTTTTTT. As protein: CASSLRHTPGELFF.

The V and J genes are TRBV25-1 and TRBJ2-1; TRBD2 is a possible D gene (7 bases). V was shortened by 3 bases and J by 8 bases, with 26 bases between the two germline ends. This CDR3 region has 18 residues. Germline V gene sequence: CDR1 MGHDK, CDR2 SYGVNS. In DNA form, the CDR3 reads TGTGCCAGCAGTGACAAGGTAGGGGGGGGGAAAGGTTTGGATGAGCAGTTCTTC. Translated: CASSDKVGGGKGLDEQFF.

The sample holds one count of this clone. The J gene is TRBJ2-1, the V gene TRBV11-2; the D is unclear. The V gene's germline CDR1 is SGHAT and CDR2 FQNNGV. This CDR3 has 13 amino acids. Trimming shortened V by 0 bases and J by 9 bases, and 9 bases separated the two germline ends. The CDR3 reads CASSLDPYGEQFF. The CDR3, as DNA: TGTGCCAGCAGCTTAGACCCGTACGGTGAGCAGTTCTTC.

The sample holds a few counts of this clone. The rearrangement uses TRBV7-9 and TRBJ2-1; 14 bases match TRBD2. This CDR3 spans 16 amino acids. From germline, CDR1 is SEHNR and CDR2 FQNEAQ (reference sequence). V shed 1 base, J shed 6 bases, and the junction held 2 bases outside the gene matches. The DNA for the CDR3 is TGTGCCAGCAGCTTAGGACTAGCGGGAGGGCGCAATGAGCAGTTCTTC. Amino acid sequence: CASSLGLAGGRNEQFF.

This clone was detected only once. The chain recombines TRBV28 with TRBJ1-4, with 8 positions matching TRBD1. V trimming: 6 bases; J trimming: 10 bases; junction bases outside the gene matches: 10. The CDR3 totals 14 residues. From germline, CDR1 is MDHEN and CDR2 SYDVKM. The CDR3 DNA follows: TGTGCCAGCAGGCCCGACAGGGGCCGTCGAAAACTGTTTTTT. It is translated as CASRPDRGRRKLFF.

V gene TRBV6-4 combines with J gene TRBJ1-1; D remains ambiguous. The V end was cut by 9 bases, the J end by 4 bases, with 18 bases between. Germline V gene sequence: CDR1 MRHNA, CDR2 SNTAGT. The CDR3 runs to 14 residues. CDR3 sequence (DNA): TGTGCCAGGGCCACTGGGCGGGGTCGCACTGAAGCTTTCTTT. This sequence encodes CARATGRGRTEAFF.

The rearrangement uses TRBV27 and TRBJ2-1; TRBD2 matches 16 bases. Germline-derived CDR1 and CDR2 are MNHEY and SMNVEV (reference sequence). This CDR3 has 19 residues. The V gene end was trimmed by 2 bases and the J gene end by 3 bases; junction bases not matched to a gene: 7. CDR3 protein: CASSLNQGLAGGGYNEQFF. CDR3 in DNA: TGTGCCAGCAGTTTAAATCAGGGACTAGCGGGAGGGGGCTACAATGAGCAGTTCTTC.

This chain joins TRBV18 and TRBJ2-3, with D unclear. The CDR3 contains 13 residues. The germline V and J ends were trimmed by 5 bases and 2 bases, with 8 bases remaining between them. The germline V gene has CDR1 KGHSH and CDR2 LQKENI. The CDR3 DNA follows: TGTGCCAGCTCAGAACTCACCACAGATACGCAGTATTTT. Its protein product is CASSELTTDTQYF.

The rearrangement uses TRBV4-3 and TRBJ1-2, with a weak D call TRBD1 (5 bases). The CDR3 sequence is 13 residues long. In germline, CDR1 is LGHNA, CDR2 YSLEER. The ends were cut back, 0 bases at V and 8 bases at J, with 10 bases in the middle. The CDR3 bases are TGCGCCAGCAGCCAAGATCTGGGGCGAGGCTACACCTTC. Translated, it gives CASSQDLGRGYTF.

This chain uses TRBV4-3 with TRBJ2-2, with D maybe TRBD2 (6 bases). V gave up 0 bases and J gave up 0 bases, with 11 bases separating them. The CDR3 sequence is 17 residues long. From germline, CDR1 is LGHNA and CDR2 YSLEER. In DNA form, the CDR3 reads TGCGCCAGCAGCCAAGAACCCCCGGGGGCGAACACCGGGGAGCTGTTTTTT. This encodes CASSQEPPGANTGELFF.

About this clone itself: The junction does not match germline at one end; this may be a read error. V usage is TRBV2 and J usage is TRBJ2-7, with D possibly matching TRBD1 (5 bases). CDR1 and CDR2 (germline): SNHLY, FYNNEI. This CDR3 has 12 residues. The CDR3 reads CASREDRAEQYF. The CDR3 bases are TGTGCCAGCAGAGAAGACAGAGCCGAGCAGTACTTC.

The genes are TRBV28 and TRBJ2-7; TRBD1 is a possible D gene (6 bases). Trimming stripped 6 bases from V and 6 bases from J, with 15 bases between. This CDR3 has 13 residues. The germline CDR1 and CDR2 sequences are MDHEN and SYDVKM. CDR3 in DNA: TGTGCCAGCAGCCTGGACAGAATTTCCGAGCAGTACTTC. Residues: CASSLDRISEQYF.

The genes are TRBV6-6 and TRBJ2-3; D ambiguous. Trimming removed 2 bases from V and 3 bases from J, with 6 bases in between. Germline-derived CDR1 and CDR2 are MNHNY and SVGAGI (reference sequence). The CDR3 is 13 residues long. In nucleotides, the CDR3 is TGTGCCAGCAGTTACCATTTTACAGATACGCAGTATTTT. This translates into CASSYHFTDTQYF.

The genes are TRBV6-4 and TRBJ2-1; the match to TRBD2 covers 9 bases. The length of the CDR3 is 15 residues. The trim removed 3 bases at V and 0 bases at J, leaving 0 bases unmatched. Germline V gives CDR1 MRHNA, CDR2 SNTAGT. In DNA, the CDR3 is TGTGCCAGCAGTGAGCGGGGGGGCTCCTACAATGAGCAGTTCTTC. Its translation: CASSERGGSYNEQFF.

The rearrangement links TRBV21-1 to TRBJ1-3; TRBD1, as called in the table, went unchecked against the DNA. TRBV21-1 is tagged as a pseudogene. The CDR3 length is 17 residues. This CDR3 is CASSTRQGSHSGNTIYF. CDR3 bases: TGTGCCAGCAGCACGCGACAGGGTTCCCACTCTGGAAACACCATATATTTT.